These 24 T cell receptor beta chains were all obtained from the same sample, sequenced in a study of shared T cell receptors in the human thymus. TCRdb keeps only in-frame clones here, not all; method: immunoSEQ multiplex PCR. The data contain roughly 660,000 clones, roughly 90% of them singletons. These sequences were also reported in another study, on human thymus T cells.

The sequencing input was thymocytes. These receptors originate from a boy younger than two with a congenital heart defect.

The rearrangement links TRBV21-1 to TRBJ2-7; whether TRBD2, the table's D call, matches the DNA was not checked. TRBV21-1 is a pseudogene. The CDR3 is 16 amino acids. The CDR3 DNA sequence: TGTGCCAGCAGCAAATGGAGGGGACCACCTTCCTACGAGCAGTACTTC. Its protein is CASSKWRGPPSYEQYF.

The rearrangement uses TRBV5-6 and TRBJ1-2; 7 bases align to TRBD1. The germline V gene encodes CDR1 SGHDT and CDR2 YYEEEE. This CDR3 is built from 14 residues. J lost 4 bases, V lost 5 bases, and 8 bases had no gene match. The CDR3 nucleotides are TGTGCCAGCAGTTTACAGGGGTCCTCCTATGGCTACACCTTC. Protein sequence: CASSLQGSSYGYTF.

The chain carries TRBV10-3 and TRBJ2-7; TRBD2 might be the D (5 bases). V lost 2 bases, J lost 2 bases, and 13 bases lay in between. The CDR3 is made up of 15 amino acids. The V gene's germline CDR1 is ENHRY and CDR2 SYGVKD. As DNA, the CDR3 is TGTGCCATCAGTGAGGCGAGTCTCGGGACCTACGAGCAGTACTTC. Its protein is CAISEASLGTYEQYF.

The J gene is TRBJ2-5, the V gene TRBV6-5, with 9 bases that match TRBD2. The J call is doubtful: the DNA matches TRBJ2-7 better. The CDR3 is made up of 14 amino acids. The germline V gene encodes CDR1 MNHEY and CDR2 SVGAGI. As DNA, the CDR3 is TGTGCCAGCATGCGGCGGACTAGCGTTTACGAGCAGTACTTC. Translating it yields CASMRRTSVYEQYF.

The chain couples TRBV4-2 to TRBJ2-1; 10 bases are shared with TRBD2. CDR3 length: 16 amino acids. The V gene's germline CDR1 is LGHNA and CDR2 YNFKEQ. The J segment lost 7 bases and the V segment lost 0 bases, leaving 6 bases of the junction unmatched. The CDR3 region has the DNA TGTGCCAGCAGCCAAGATAGCCAGCGGGGGGGGAATGAGCAGTTCTTC. It yields the protein CASSQDSQRGGNEQFF.

This chain links TRBV27 with TRBJ1-1, with TRBD1 matching over 9 bases. CDR3 length: 16 amino acids. Trimming at V came to 5 bases and at J to 5 bases, leaving 12 bases not matched to a gene. Germline assignment: CDR1 MNHEY and CDR2 SMNVEV (reference sequence). The CDR3 region is CASSVQLQGAHTEAFF. The CDR3 bases are TGTGCCAGCAGTGTACAACTACAGGGGGCGCATACTGAAGCTTTCTTT.

DNA of the CDR3: TGTGCCAGCTCACCTCAACGCGGGAGCCCCCCCCAGTTCTTC. As protein: CASSPQRGSPPQFF. This chain joins TRBV18 and TRBJ2-1; the match to TRBD2 covers 7 bases. The CDR3 contains 14 residues. The junction had 12 bases not matched to a gene; V was cut back by 3 bases and J by 13 bases. Looked up from germline, CDR1 is KGHSH and CDR2 is LQKENI.

Only one count was recorded for this clone. This rearrangement joins TRBV7-2 to TRBJ2-2; 9 bases are a match to TRBD2. Germline CDR1 SGHTA, CDR2 FQGNSA. V lost 1 base, J lost 2 bases, and 2 bases stayed unmatched. This CDR3 is 16 amino acids long. The CDR3 coding sequence is TGTGCCAGCAGCTTAGTAGCGGGGGCCAACACCGGGGAGCTGTTTTTT. Its protein product is CASSLVAGANTGELFF.

The V and J genes are TRBV7-8 and TRBJ2-5; weak D call: TRBD2 (5 bases). CDR1 and CDR2 (germline): SGHVS, FQNEAQ. The ends were cut back, 5 bases at V and 4 bases at J, with 29 bases in the middle. The CDR3 runs 19 residues. The CDR3 DNA sequence: TGTGCCAGCAGCAACTCCGAACGGGAATATGCGGCTGCGGTAGAGACCCAGTACTTC. Protein sequence: CASSNSEREYAAAVETQYF.

This clone has more than one count but fewer than ten. The V call is TRBV15, the J call TRBJ1-3; D unresolved. CDR1 and CDR2 from the germline V gene are LNHNV and YYDKDF (reference sequence). CDR3 length equals 15 residues. Trimming removed 1 base at V and 7 bases at J, with 14 bases between. CDR3 DNA: TGTGCCACCAGCAGAGGCCCGGTCGAAAGTAACACCATATATTTT. Encoded protein: CATSRGPVESNTIYF.

The J gene is TRBJ2-1, the V gene TRBV4-3; 13 bases line up with TRBD2. The V gene end was trimmed by 3 bases and the J gene end by 1 base; junction bases not matched to a gene: 12. The CDR3 has 20 amino acids. Germline V lookup: CDR1 LGHNA, CDR2 YSLEER. CDR3 nucleotide sequence: TGCGCCAGCAGCCAGCTCCCCGGGACTAGCGGGATCCCTTCCTACAATGAGCAGTTCTTC. Translation: CASSQLPGTSGIPSYNEQFF.

The CDR3 region has the DNA TGTGCCAGCAGCTTAGGCGGGGAAGAACTAGCCAAAAACATTCAGTACTTC. Translation: CASSLGGEELAKNIQYF. The V gene is TRBV7-2, the J gene TRBJ2-4; D is perhaps TRBD2 (6 bases). Per germline, CDR1 SGHTA and CDR2 FQGNSA. The CDR3 has 17 amino acids. Trimming took off 1 base at V and 0 bases at J, with 13 bases between the two ends.

The rearrangement uses TRBV7-2 and TRBJ2-2; D is unresolved. The germline V gene encodes CDR1 SGHTA and CDR2 FQGNSA. The CDR3 has 13 residues. The V gene lost 5 bases and the J gene lost 9 bases, with 13 bases spanning the gap. The CDR3 nucleotides are TGTGCCAGCAGCGCGGCACCGGGTCGGGAGCTGTTTTTT. Translating it yields CASSAAPGRELFF.

This clone was seen once. J is TRBJ2-5 and V is TRBV7-9, with TRBD1 matching 9 bases. CDR3 size: 15 residues. Losses at the gene ends were 4 bases for V and 5 bases for J; bases not matched to a gene: 8. Germline-derived CDR1 and CDR2 are SEHNR and FQNEAQ (reference sequence). The DNA of the CDR3 is TGTGCCAGCAGCTCCACCGGGACAGGGAAGGAGACCCAGTACTTC. Its translation is CASSSTGTGKETQYF.

V and J are TRBV7-9 and TRBJ2-5, with 8 bases identical to TRBD2. The trim removed 1 base at V and 4 bases at J, leaving 8 bases unmatched. Germline loops: CDR1 SEHNR, CDR2 FQNEAQ (reference sequence). CDR3 length equals 16 residues. CDR3 region: CASSLGGTAGVETQYF. The CDR3, as DNA: TGTGCCAGCAGCTTAGGAGGCACAGCGGGAGTAGAGACCCAGTACTTC.

The chain employs TRBV5-1 and TRBJ2-2; 14 nucleotides match TRBD2. Germline values: CDR1 SGHRS, CDR2 YFSETQ. Germline trimming cut 3 bases from V and 4 bases from J; bases unmatched to any gene: 11. The CDR3 runs to 19 residues. The CDR3 DNA follows: TGCGCCAGCAGCTCCTTACCGGGACTAGCGGGAGTGGCCACCGGGGAGCTGTTTTTT. Its protein is CASSSLPGLAGVATGELFF.

This chain uses TRBV18 with TRBJ2-2; D is perhaps TRBD1 (6 bases). This CDR3 contains 15 residues. Germline V gives CDR1 KGHSH, CDR2 LQKENI. Trimming removed 3 bases from V and 5 bases from J, with 13 bases in between. The CDR3 DNA reads TGTGCCAGCTCACCCGGACAGTATCAAACCGGGGAGCTGTTTTTT. It codes for CASSPGQYQTGELFF.

This chain connects TRBV7-9 to TRBJ2-7; TRBD1 matches 8 bases. The germline V gene has CDR1 SEHNR and CDR2 FQNEAQ (reference sequence). Unmatched junction bases numbered 5, after V lost 7 bases and J lost 6 bases. The CDR3 spans 12 residues. The CDR3: CASTFTGGEQYF. The CDR3 bases are TGTGCCAGCACCTTTACAGGGGGCGAGCAGTACTTC.

V usage is TRBV27 and J usage is TRBJ2-1, with TRBD2 identical over 14 bases. This CDR3 spans 17 amino acids. CDR1 MNHEY and CDR2 SMNVEV come from the germline V gene (reference sequence). Trimming removed 10 bases from V and 5 bases from J; junction bases left unmatched: 13. The chain's CDR3 is CATGVGTSGSINNEQFF. CDR3 nucleotides: TGTGCCACCGGAGTGGGGACTAGCGGGAGTATCAACAATGAGCAGTTCTTC.

V is TRBV7-9 and J is TRBJ2-1; TRBD2 might be the D (5 bases). The CDR3 length is 15 residues. V was clipped by 3 bases and J by 6 bases, with 15 bases between them. The germline V gene encodes CDR1 SEHNR and CDR2 FQNEAQ (reference sequence). DNA of the CDR3: TGTGCCAGCAGCTTTCAGAGGGCGCATTTCAATGAGCAGTTCTTC. It is translated as CASSFQRAHFNEQFF.

This chain uses TRBV4-1 with TRBJ2-5, with TRBD2 matching 8 bases. The last part of the DNA fits TRBJ2-7 better; the J call may be wrong. In germline, CDR1 is MGHRA, CDR2 YSYEKL. CDR3 length: 16 residues. CDR3 loop: CASSGPERGLPYEQYF. Written as DNA, the CDR3 is TGCGCCAGCAGCGGTCCTGAGCGGGGGCTCCCCTACGAGCAGTACTTC.

The chain uses TRBV5-1 and TRBJ2-1; TRBD2 aligns across 7 bases. With 7 bases clipped from V and 4 bases from J, the junction kept 11 bases outside the gene matches. CDR1 SGHRS and CDR2 YFSETQ come from the germline V gene. The CDR3 spans 15 residues. CDR3 residues: CASRKLAVGYNEQFF. CDR3 sequence (DNA): TGCGCCAGCCGTAAGCTAGCGGTGGGTTACAATGAGCAGTTCTTC.

V and J are TRBV9 and TRBJ2-7; 12 bases fit TRBD1. The CDR3 has 17 amino acids. Germline V gene lookup returns CDR1 SGDLS and CDR2 YYNGEE. After removal of 3 bases from V and 1 base from J, the junction contained 8 bases not matched to a gene. CDR3 region: CASSDPGTGGPSYEQYF. The CDR3 DNA reads as TGTGCCAGCAGCGACCCCGGGACAGGGGGCCCTTCCTACGAGCAGTACTTC.

CDR3 nucleotides: TGTGCCAGCAGTGCCAAGGACAGAGCGAACACCGGGGAGCTGTTTTTT. Protein: CASSAKDRANTGELFF. V gene TRBV27 combines with J gene TRBJ2-2; perhaps TRBD1 as D (6 bases). V was pared by 5 bases and J by 0 bases, with 13 bases between. The CDR3 consists of 16 residues. The germline V gene encodes CDR1 MNHEY and CDR2 SMNVEV (reference sequence).